This T cell receptor beta chain originates from a study of early T cells in non-severe SARS-CoV-2 infection listed by TCRdb under 2021. Notes on the research overall: Bulk RNA from unsorted whole blood was used for TCR sequencing, so alpha and beta chains could not be paired.

Set within a cohort of healthcare workers in London, UK, this nested case-control study involved weekly PCR testing of nasopharyngeal swabs along with blood sampling. Healthcare workers were recruited during the week of the UK lockdown, between 23 and 31 March 2020, and followed weekly for up to roughly 15 weeks. Here is what the overall study found, with its caveats: VDJdb matching was skewed toward anti-spike CD8 responses, so virus-specific expansions were likely underestimated and private and CD4 specificities were missed.

The library was produced with 5' RACE. Sequenced using a NextSeq 500. Unique molecular identifiers were attached to individual cDNA molecules in the TCR library protocol so that sequencing error and PCR bias could be corrected. TCR alpha and beta chains were both sequenced, and the abundances of alpha and beta sequences in each sample were closely correlated with each other. Per the authors' processing: Decombinator V4 was used to perform V gene, J gene and CDR3 annotation of TCR sequences. TCRs were defined as expanded if a significant change between any two time points was detected under a Poisson model with p below 0.0001. TCR abundances were normalised to the total number of TCRs sequenced per sample and were expressed as counts per million. TRAV1-2 paired with TRAJ12, TRAJ20 or TRAJ33 defined MAIT TCRs, while TRAV10 paired with TRAJ18 defined iNKT TCRs. VDJdb, accessed 1 November 2021, was searched for CMV, EBV and SARS-CoV-2 annotated TCRs, with TCRs annotated for multiple antigens excluded. TCRdb reworked the public reads: Q25 trimming with fastp, MiXCR clone assembly, productive beta chains retained. Each entry merges the rows of one CDR3 protein and shows their most common DNA and genes. These V and J calls derive from TCRdb rather than the authors' analysis. The sample table contains around 78,000 distinct CDR3 sequences; only one count was recorded for about 14% of them. Roughly 3.1% of the sample rests with the top ten.

CDR1 and CDR2 are drawn from the germline V gene (reference sequence): SGHNT, YYREEE. V is shortened by 6 bases, J by 9 bases, and the region joining them spans 19 bases. From the cysteine up to the phenylalanine, the CDR3 has a length of 14 residues. Left in the record is the CDR3 DNA by itself, 42 bases read in frame from the first base. About this clonotype: No cognate antigen has been identified for it. Base qualities were left out, and no much larger clone turns up one base away.

The sequenced sample consisted of whole blood. This TCR was recovered from an adult who was a healthcare worker with PCR-confirmed SARS-CoV-2 infection or an uninfected control (not recorded which). The chain is assembled from TRBV5-4 and TRBJ2-1; the best D guess is TRBD1, with 5 bases matching. For the CDR3, the sequence is CASTLSETRGEQFF. The nucleotide sequence is given as TGTGCCAGCACCCTGTCTGAGACAAGGGGTGAGCAGTTCTTC.